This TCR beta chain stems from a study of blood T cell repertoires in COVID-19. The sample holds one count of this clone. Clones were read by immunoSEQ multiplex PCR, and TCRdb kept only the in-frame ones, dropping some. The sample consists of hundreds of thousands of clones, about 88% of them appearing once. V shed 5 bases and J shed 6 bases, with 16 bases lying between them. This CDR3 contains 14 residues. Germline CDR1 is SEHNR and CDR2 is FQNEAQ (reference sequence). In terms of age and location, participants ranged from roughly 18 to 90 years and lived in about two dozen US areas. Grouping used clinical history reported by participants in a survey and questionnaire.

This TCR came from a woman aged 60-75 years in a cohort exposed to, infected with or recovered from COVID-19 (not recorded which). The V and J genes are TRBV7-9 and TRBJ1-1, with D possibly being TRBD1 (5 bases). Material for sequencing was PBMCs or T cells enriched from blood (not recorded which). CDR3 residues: CASSPGTVNPEAFF. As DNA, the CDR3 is TGTGCCAGCAGCCCAGGGACTGTAAACCCTGAAGCTTTCTTT.